The clone carrying this TCR beta chain showed up just once. This sample was taken from a study of blood T cell repertoires in COVID-19. Looking at the study overall: COVID-19 samples collected from the United States, Italy and Spain covered acute and convalescent phases. Sample material is recorded as cDNA or gDNA derived from T cells, B-cell-depleted T cells, or PBMCs.

In the authors' workflow: Using reference gene primer amplification, nucleated cell counts were estimated. Sequenced by immunoSEQ multiplex PCR; TCRdb stores in-frame clones only, minus some. V and J calls and clone size are as listed in that table; D and trimming were resolved from the DNA. The table has a few hundred thousand clones, more than 75% seen once. Trimming stripped 7 bases from V and 4 bases from J, with 17 bases between. CDR3 length: 14 amino acids. Looked up from germline, CDR1 is MNHNY and CDR2 is SVGAGI (reference sequence). This sequence was found in a man between 60 and 70 years old who had recovered from COVID-19. The rearrangement uses TRBV6-6 and TRBJ2-7, with D perhaps TRBD1 (6 bases). Material: peripheral blood. The CDR3 here is CASTTYDRPYEQYF. In DNA, the CDR3 is TGTGCCAGCACGACCTACGACAGGCCGTACGAGCAGTACTTC.